A selection of T cell receptor beta chains follows, all from one sample in a study of T-cell reconstitution after alpha-beta-depleted transplantation in children. MiXCR, applied by TCRdb to the PCR reads, yields one record per CDR3 protein. The table records some 390,000 distinct CDR3 sequences, 20% of them present only once. This specimen was PBMCs from the stem cell graft donor, taken from the stem cell graft. The source of these receptors is a human donor who donated a stem cell graft to a child with acute myeloid leukemia. Both conserved end residues are trimmed from each CDR3. The order of the fields is J gene, V gene, CDR3 protein.

j_gene: TRBJ2-2; v_gene: TRBV28; CDR3aa: ASSFEGWELF
j_gene: TRBJ2-7; v_gene: TRBV28; CDR3aa: ASSLDTRGEQY
j_gene: TRBJ1-2; v_gene: TRBV7-2; CDR3aa: ASSLAGDGYGYT
j_gene: TRBJ2-5; v_gene: TRBV20-1; CDR3aa: SARPYTSVQETQY
j_gene: TRBJ2-5; v_gene: TRBV5-1; CDR3aa: ASSLVPTNQETQY
j_gene: TRBJ2-1; v_gene: TRBV12-3/TRBV12-4; CDR3aa: ASRRHEKPYNEQF
j_gene: TRBJ2-7; v_gene: TRBV28; CDR3aa: ASSRPGSYEQY
j_gene: TRBJ2-7; v_gene: TRBV12-3/TRBV12-4; CDR3aa: ASTSREGLGYEQY
j_gene: TRBJ2-7; v_gene: TRBV27; CDR3aa: ASSSSGSRYEQY
j_gene: TRBJ2-3; v_gene: TRBV11-2; CDR3aa: ASSLDDGATDTQY
j_gene: TRBJ1-1; v_gene: TRBV11-2; CDR3aa: ASSPGTGGKAF
j_gene: TRBJ2-2; v_gene: TRBV24-1; CDR3aa: ASESFGELF
j_gene: TRBJ2-7; v_gene: TRBV12-3/TRBV12-4; CDR3aa: ASSLGARGLAGIYEQY
j_gene: TRBJ2-2; v_gene: TRBV12-3/TRBV12-4; CDR3aa: ASSSSNTGELF
j_gene: TRBJ2-1; v_gene: TRBV12-3/TRBV12-4; CDR3aa: ASSFNRAEEQF
j_gene: TRBJ2-1; v_gene: TRBV12-3/TRBV12-4; CDR3aa: ASSPNRGGDNEQF
j_gene: TRBJ2-7; v_gene: TRBV6-1; CDR3aa: ASSEASGSSYEQY
j_gene: TRBJ1-1; v_gene: TRBV29-1; CDR3aa: SVGRHVIDTEAF
j_gene: TRBJ2-3; v_gene: TRBV29-1; CDR3aa: SVLKGHSTDTQY
j_gene: TRBJ2-7; v_gene: TRBV20-1; CDR3aa: SASGRPSTHYEQY
j_gene: TRBJ2-6; v_gene: TRBV7-2; CDR3aa: ASSSAGTGANVLT
j_gene: TRBJ2-7; v_gene: TRBV28; CDR3aa: ASSQTQLTYEQY
j_gene: TRBJ1-2; v_gene: TRBV27; CDR3aa: ASPQGYGYT
j_gene: TRBJ2-5; v_gene: TRBV6-2/TRBV6-3; CDR3aa: ASIPGGLQETQY
j_gene: TRBJ2-4; v_gene: TRBV20-1; CDR3aa: SARVWTASGKSIQY
j_gene: TRBJ2-3; v_gene: TRBV7-2; CDR3aa: ASSGRAGTDTQY
j_gene: TRBJ2-7; v_gene: TRBV5-6; CDR3aa: ASSHLAGSYEQY
j_gene: TRBJ2-3; v_gene: TRBV4-1; CDR3aa: ASSLQGASGDTQY
j_gene: TRBJ2-1; v_gene: TRBV7-3; CDR3aa: ASSQLGAGDTYNEQF
j_gene: TRBJ2-5; v_gene: TRBV12-3/TRBV12-4; CDR3aa: ASSLRLAENSWQETQY
j_gene: TRBJ2-7; v_gene: TRBV6-5; CDR3aa: ASSYSDGNRMGQY
j_gene: TRBJ2-5; v_gene: TRBV7-3; CDR3aa: ASSLSTLETQY
j_gene: TRBJ2-3; v_gene: TRBV7-9; CDR3aa: ASSLRQGRREDTQY
j_gene: TRBJ2-3; v_gene: TRBV3-1; CDR3aa: ASSPHDLSGSSSDTQY
j_gene: TRBJ2-4; v_gene: TRBV20-1; CDR3aa: SARVGERAKNIQY
j_gene: TRBJ2-1; v_gene: TRBV7-2; CDR3aa: ASTTDSSYNEQF
j_gene: TRBJ2-4; v_gene: TRBV10-3; CDR3aa: AISEGLNKNIQY
j_gene: TRBJ2-5; v_gene: TRBV7-9; CDR3aa: ASSPSDSGAETQY
j_gene: TRBJ2-6; v_gene: TRBV25-1; CDR3aa: ASSDSGEAGANVLT
j_gene: TRBJ2-7; v_gene: TRBV20-1; CDR3aa: SASGLAGVFLGEQY
j_gene: TRBJ2-1; v_gene: TRBV20-1; CDR3aa: SAMGLAGGPNEQF
j_gene: TRBJ2-1; v_gene: TRBV7-3; CDR3aa: ASSTGLDPFYNEQF
j_gene: TRBJ1-2; v_gene: TRBV6-6; CDR3aa: ASRTGGTYGYT
j_gene: TRBJ2-7; v_gene: TRBV12-3/TRBV12-4; CDR3aa: ASAPGTSGNEQY
j_gene: TRBJ1-2; v_gene: TRBV12-3/TRBV12-4; CDR3aa: ASSMDRFYGYT
j_gene: TRBJ2-3; v_gene: TRBV4-3; CDR3aa: ASSQDGAEGTDTQY
j_gene: TRBJ2-5; v_gene: TRBV7-6; CDR3aa: ASSLKWETQY